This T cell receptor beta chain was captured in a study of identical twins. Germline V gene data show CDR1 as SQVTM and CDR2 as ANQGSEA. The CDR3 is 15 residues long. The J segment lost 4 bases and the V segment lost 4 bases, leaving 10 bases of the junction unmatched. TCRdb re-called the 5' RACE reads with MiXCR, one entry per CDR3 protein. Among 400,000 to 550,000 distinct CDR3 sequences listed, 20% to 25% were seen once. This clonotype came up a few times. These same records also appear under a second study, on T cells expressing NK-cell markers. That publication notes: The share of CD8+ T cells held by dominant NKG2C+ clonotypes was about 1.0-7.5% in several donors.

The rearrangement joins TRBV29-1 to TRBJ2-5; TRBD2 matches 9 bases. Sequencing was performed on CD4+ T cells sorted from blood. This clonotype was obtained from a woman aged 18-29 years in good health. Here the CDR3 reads CSVAMAGGVGETQYF. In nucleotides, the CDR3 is TGCAGCGTTGCCATGGCGGGAGGGGTAGGAGAGACCCAGTACTTC.